The source of this TCR beta chain is a study of neurological immune-mediated disorders. Germline CDR1 reads SGHNT; CDR2 reads YENEEA. The CDR3 has 15 residues. The V gene lost 1 base and the J gene lost 4 bases, with 11 bases spanning the gap. Time point denoted: longitudinal time-point 3. This clonotype was counted at least ten times. Sequencing runs each generated in excess of 160 million TCR-beta sequences derived from 15-18 subjects. Each CDR3 protein is one row after TCRdb ran MiXCR on the 5' RACE reads. The sample holds about 45,000 distinct CDR3 sequences; roughly 13% are singletons and the top ten take over 10%.

The source material was PBMCs. The sequence was collected from a man younger than 45 in good health. The chain combines TRBV11-3 with TRBJ2-1; D is perhaps TRBD1 or TRBD2 (7 bases each). The CDR3 loop reads CASSLARGGYNEQFF. As DNA, the CDR3 is TGTGCCAGCAGCTTAGCCAGGGGGGGGTACAATGAGCAGTTCTTC.